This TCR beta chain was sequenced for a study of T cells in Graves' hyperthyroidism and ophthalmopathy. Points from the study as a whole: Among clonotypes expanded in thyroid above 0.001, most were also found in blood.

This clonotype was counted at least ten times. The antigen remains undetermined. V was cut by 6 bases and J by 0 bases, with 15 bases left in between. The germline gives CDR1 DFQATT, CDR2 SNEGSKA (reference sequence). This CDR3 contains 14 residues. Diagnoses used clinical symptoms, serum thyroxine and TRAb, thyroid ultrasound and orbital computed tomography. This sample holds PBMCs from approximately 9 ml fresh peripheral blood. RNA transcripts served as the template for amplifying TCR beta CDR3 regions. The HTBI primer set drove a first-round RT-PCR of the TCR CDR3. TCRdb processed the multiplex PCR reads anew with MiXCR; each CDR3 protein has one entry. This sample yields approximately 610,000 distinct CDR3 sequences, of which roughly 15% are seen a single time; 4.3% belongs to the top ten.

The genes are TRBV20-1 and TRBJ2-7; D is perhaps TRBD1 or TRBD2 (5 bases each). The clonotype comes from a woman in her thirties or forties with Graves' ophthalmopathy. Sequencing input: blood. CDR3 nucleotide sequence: TGCAGTGCCCTGGGGCAGCGGAACTCCTACGAGCAGTACTTC. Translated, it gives CSALGQRNSYEQYF.